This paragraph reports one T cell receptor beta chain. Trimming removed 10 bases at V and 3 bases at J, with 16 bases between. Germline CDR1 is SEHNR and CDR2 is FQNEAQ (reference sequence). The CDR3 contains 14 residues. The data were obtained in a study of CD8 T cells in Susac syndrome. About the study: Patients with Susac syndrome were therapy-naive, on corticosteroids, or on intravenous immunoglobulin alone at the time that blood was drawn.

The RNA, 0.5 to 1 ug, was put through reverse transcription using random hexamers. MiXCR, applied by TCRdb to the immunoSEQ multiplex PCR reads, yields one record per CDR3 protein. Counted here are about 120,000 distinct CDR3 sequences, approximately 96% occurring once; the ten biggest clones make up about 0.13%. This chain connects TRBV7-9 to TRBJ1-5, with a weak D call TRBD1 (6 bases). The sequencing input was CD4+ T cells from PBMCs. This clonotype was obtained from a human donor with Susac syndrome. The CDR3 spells CAKTGARNNQPQHF. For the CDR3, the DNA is TGTGCCAAAACGGGGGCGCGCAACAATCAGCCCCAGCATTTT.